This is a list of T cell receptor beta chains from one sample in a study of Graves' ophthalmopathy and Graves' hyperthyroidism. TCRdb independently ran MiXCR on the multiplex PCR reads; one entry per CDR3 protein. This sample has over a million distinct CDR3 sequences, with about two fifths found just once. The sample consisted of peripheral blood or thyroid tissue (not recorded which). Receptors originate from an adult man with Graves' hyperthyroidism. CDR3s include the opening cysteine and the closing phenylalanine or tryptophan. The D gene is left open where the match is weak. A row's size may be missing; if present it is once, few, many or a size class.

CDR3aa: CASSPGTRKPYEQYF
CDR3nt: TGTGCCAGCAGCCCCGGGACTAGAAAACCCTACGAGCAGTACTTC
abundance: few
j_gene: TRBJ2-7
len: 15
d_gene: TRBD2
v_gene: TRBV5-4

CDR3aa: CASTLRGGAIEQYF
CDR3nt: TGTGCCAGCACCTTAAGGGGGGGGGCTATCGAGCAGTACTTC
abundance: few
j_gene: TRBJ2-7
len: 14
d_gene: NA
v_gene: TRBV27

CDR3aa: CASSLGSTVEETQYF
CDR3nt: TGTGCCAGCAGCTTAGGAAGCACAGTTGAAGAGACCCAGTACTTC
abundance: many
j_gene: TRBJ2-5
len: 15
d_gene: NA
v_gene: TRBV11-2

CDR3aa: CASSQGDTIYF
CDR3nt: TGTGCCAGCAGCCAAGGGGACACCATATATTTT
abundance: many
j_gene: TRBJ1-3
len: 11
d_gene: NA
v_gene: TRBV9

CDR3aa: CASRGGQKYGYTF
CDR3nt: TGTGCCAGCAGGGGGGGTCAGAAATATGGCTACACCTTC
abundance: NA
j_gene: TRBJ1-2
len: 13
d_gene: NA
v_gene: TRBV5-4

CDR3aa: CATSDFPGQPQHF
CDR3nt: TGTGCCACCAGTGATTTCCCGGGACAGCCCCAGCACTTT
abundance: many
j_gene: TRBJ1-5
len: 13
d_gene: TRBD1
v_gene: TRBV24-1

CDR3aa: CASSHGRGVESPLHF
CDR3nt: TGTGCCAGCAGCCACGGCCGAGGGGTTGAGTCACCCCTCCACTTT
abundance: NA
j_gene: TRBJ1-6
len: 15
d_gene: NA
v_gene: TRBV7-6

CDR3aa: CASSFSGGQKTQYF
CDR3nt: TGTGCCAGCAGCTTCAGTGGGGGGCAAAAGACCCAGTACTTC
abundance: once
j_gene: TRBJ2-5
len: 14
d_gene: NA
v_gene: TRBV11-2

CDR3aa: CASSYTRPGQQYF
CDR3nt: TGTGCCAGCAGTTACACACGGCCCGGCCAGCAGTACTTC
abundance: NA
j_gene: TRBJ2-7
len: 13
d_gene: NA
v_gene: TRBV9

CDR3aa: CSVYSGSYEQYF
CDR3nt: TGCAGCGTCTACTCCGGGAGCTACGAGCAGTACTTC
abundance: many
j_gene: TRBJ2-7
len: 12
d_gene: NA
v_gene: TRBV29-1

CDR3aa: CSVPLQGGPGGEKSAFF
CDR3nt: TGCAGCGTTCCGCTACAAGGAGGGCCCGGGGGCGAAAAGTCAGCTTTCTTT
abundance: NA
j_gene: TRBJ1-1
len: 17
d_gene: NA
v_gene: TRBV29-1

CDR3aa: CASRGAGSKAPAFF
CDR3nt: TGCGCCAGCAGGGGCGCGGGAAGCAAAGCGCCAGCTTTCTTT
abundance: NA
j_gene: TRBJ1-1
len: 14
d_gene: NA
v_gene: TRBV5-1

CDR3aa: CASSPYGQGNTEAFF
CDR3nt: TGTGCCAGCAGCCCCTACGGACAGGGGAACACTGAAGCTTTCTTT
abundance: NA
j_gene: TRBJ1-1
len: 15
d_gene: TRBD1
v_gene: TRBV7-9

CDR3aa: CASSSRTGDSNQPQHF
CDR3nt: TGTGCCAGCAGTTCCAGGACAGGGGATAGCAATCAGCCCCAGCATTTT
abundance: NA
j_gene: TRBJ1-5
len: 16
d_gene: TRBD1
v_gene: TRBV12-3/TRBV12-4

CDR3aa: CASSQNSGTDSYEQYF
CDR3nt: TGTGCCAGCAGCCAAAACTCGGGAACAGACTCCTACGAGCAGTACTTC
abundance: NA
j_gene: TRBJ2-7
len: 16
d_gene: NA
v_gene: TRBV4-2

CDR3aa: CASSVVGGGSYGYTF
CDR3nt: TGTGCCAGCAGTGTTGTCGGCGGTGGTTCCTATGGCTACACCTTC
abundance: NA
j_gene: TRBJ1-2
len: 15
d_gene: NA
v_gene: TRBV27

CDR3aa: CASSLLGASYEQYF
CDR3nt: TGTGCCAGCAGCCTCCTAGGGGCCTCCTACGAGCAGTACTTC
abundance: many
j_gene: TRBJ2-7
len: 14
d_gene: NA
v_gene: TRBV14

CDR3aa: CATGGIAEQYF
CDR3nt: TGTGCCACAGGGGGGATCGCGGAGCAGTACTTC
abundance: few
j_gene: TRBJ2-7
len: 11
d_gene: NA
v_gene: TRBV28

CDR3aa: CAISGMWVAGEDTGELFF
CDR3nt: TGTGCCATCAGTGGGATGTGGGTAGCGGGAGAGGACACCGGGGAGCTGTTTTTT
abundance: many
j_gene: TRBJ2-2
len: 18
d_gene: TRBD2
v_gene: TRBV10-3

CDR3aa: CAISESFFRPQHF
CDR3nt: TGTGCCATCAGTGAGTCGTTTTTCCGTCCCCAGCATTTT
abundance: many
j_gene: TRBJ1-5
len: 13
d_gene: NA
v_gene: TRBV10-3

CDR3aa: CASSLAARAVGFSEAFF
CDR3nt: TGTGCCAGCAGCTTAGCGGCCAGGGCAGTCGGGTTCTCTGAAGCTTTCTTT
abundance: NA
j_gene: TRBJ1-1
len: 17
d_gene: NA
v_gene: TRBV7-9

CDR3aa: CASSEGGFTEAFF
CDR3nt: TGTGCCAGCAGTGAAGGGGGTTTCACTGAAGCTTTCTTT
abundance: many
j_gene: TRBJ1-1
len: 13
d_gene: NA
v_gene: TRBV2

CDR3aa: CASKGQGTFDEKLFF
CDR3nt: TGTGCCAGCAAGGGACAGGGGACTTTCGATGAAAAACTGTTTTTT
abundance: NA
j_gene: TRBJ1-4
len: 15
d_gene: TRBD1
v_gene: TRBV6-5

CDR3aa: CASSSGLQYGYTF
CDR3nt: TGTGCCAGCAGCTCGGGACTCCAATATGGCTACACCTTC
abundance: many
j_gene: TRBJ1-2
len: 13
d_gene: NA
v_gene: TRBV7-6

CDR3aa: CASVQDRFNYGYTF
CDR3nt: TGTGCCAGCGTGCAGGACAGATTTAACTATGGCTACACCTTC
abundance: NA
j_gene: TRBJ1-2
len: 14
d_gene: NA
v_gene: TRBV2

CDR3aa: CASSEFGSNEKLFF
CDR3nt: TGTGCCAGCAGTGAATTCGGCAGTAATGAAAAACTGTTTTTT
abundance: many
j_gene: TRBJ1-4
len: 14
d_gene: NA
v_gene: TRBV2

CDR3aa: CASSVRTGGVNEKLFF
CDR3nt: TGTGCCAGCAGCGTAAGGACAGGGGGCGTAAATGAAAAACTGTTTTTT
abundance: NA
j_gene: TRBJ1-4
len: 16
d_gene: TRBD1
v_gene: TRBV9